Included here is one T cell receptor (beta chain) sequence, with context. In germline, CDR1 is SGDLS, CDR2 YYNGEE. Trimming pared 2 bases from V and 8 bases from J, leaving 16 bases between. CDR3 length equals 15 residues. This sample is part of a study of control samples from healthy donors and cancer patients. The table came from immunoSEQ multiplex PCR; TCRdb's copy has only in-frame clones and leaves some out. The profile shows under 80,000 clones, about 94% of them singletons. The sequence was collected from a woman aged 30 to 39 in good health. This chain connects TRBV9 to TRBJ1-4, with D tentatively TRBD1 (5 bases). The specimen sequenced was blood. The CDR3 bases are TGTGCCAGCAGCGTCAGCCAGGGTCTAAGCGAAAAACTGTTTTTT. Its protein product is CASSVSQGLSEKLFF.